This is a list of T cell receptor beta chains from one sample in a study of T cell repertoires in cytomegalovirus infection. The antigens for these receptors are not known. TCRdb reprocessed the reads via MiXCR and lists one record per CDR3 protein. The table includes about 310,000 distinct CDR3 sequences, roughly 25% detected once. The sequences come from cultured PBMCs, collected from culture after CMV antigen stimulation. Receptors were obtained from a human donor in good health (CMV status not recorded). Some clones in this sample may be carry-over from other donors' samples. The CDR3 runs from the conserved cysteine through the conserved F or W. D genes are given only for firm matches. Clone sizes are given selectively: once, few, many, or a class where the clone is expanded.

D gene: TRBD2; clone size: NA; V gene: TRBV6-2/TRBV6-3; J gene: TRBJ2-7; CDR3 DNA: TGTGCCAGCGGGAGGACTAGCGGCTACGAGCAGTACTTC; CDR3 protein: CASGRTSGYEQYF
D gene: NA; clone size: few; V gene: TRBV7-9; J gene: TRBJ2-7; CDR3 DNA: TGTGCCAGCAGCTTAGAAAGGGCCAGGAGAACTTCCTACGAGCAGTACTTC; CDR3 protein: CASSLERARRTSYEQYF
D gene: TRBD1; clone size: few; V gene: TRBV4-2; J gene: TRBJ2-3; CDR3 DNA: TGTGCCAGCAGCCAAGGACAGGGGGGATCAGATACGCAGTATTTT; CDR3 protein: CASSQGQGGSDTQYF
D gene: NA; clone size: NA; V gene: TRBV19; J gene: TRBJ1-1; CDR3 DNA: TGTGCCAGTAGTAACCCCGGAGCATCGAACACTGAAGCTTTCTTT; CDR3 protein: CASSNPGASNTEAFF
D gene: NA; clone size: NA; V gene: TRBV5-5; J gene: TRBJ1-5; CDR3 DNA: TGTGCCAGCAGCTCCATAAGCAATCAGCCCCAGCATTTT; CDR3 protein: CASSSISNQPQHF
D gene: NA; clone size: NA; V gene: TRBV11-2; J gene: TRBJ2-3; CDR3 DNA: TGTGCCAGCAGCTTAGGGGGGGGCCGGGGTGGAGATACGCAGTATTTT; CDR3 protein: CASSLGGGRGGDTQYF
D gene: NA; clone size: NA; V gene: TRBV2; J gene: TRBJ1-6; CDR3 DNA: TGTGCCAGCCGACCCCCGAACAGCCCGAATTCACCCCTCCACTTT; CDR3 protein: CASRPPNSPNSPLHF
D gene: TRBD2; clone size: few; V gene: TRBV25-1; J gene: TRBJ2-1; CDR3 DNA: TGTGCCAGCAGTGAATTTTCTAGCGGGAGATTAGGTGAGCAGTTCTTC; CDR3 protein: CASSEFSSGRLGEQFF
D gene: NA; clone size: NA; V gene: TRBV5-6; J gene: TRBJ1-3; CDR3 DNA: TGTGCCAGCAGCACAGTCTCTGGAAACACCATATATTTT; CDR3 protein: CASSTVSGNTIYF
D gene: NA; clone size: NA; V gene: TRBV6-6; J gene: TRBJ2-1; CDR3 DNA: TGTGCCAGCAGTTCCTTACTGGCGGGGTTGCAGTTCTTC; CDR3 protein: CASSSLLAGLQFF
D gene: TRBD2; clone size: few; V gene: TRBV27; J gene: TRBJ2-2; CDR3 DNA: TGTGCCAGCTTGGGACTAGCGGGAGGGCGGGACACCGGGGAGCTGTTTTTT; CDR3 protein: CASLGLAGGRDTGELFF
D gene: TRBD1; clone size: many; V gene: TRBV19; J gene: TRBJ1-4; CDR3 DNA: TGTGCCAGTAGCCCCGGGACAGCAACTAATGAAAAACTGTTTTTT; CDR3 protein: CASSPGTATNEKLFF
D gene: NA; clone size: few; V gene: TRBV7-2; J gene: TRBJ2-1; CDR3 DNA: TGTGCCAGCAGCGAACTCTTGACGTCAGCGGCGTTC; CDR3 protein: CASSELLTSAAF
D gene: TRBD1; clone size: NA; V gene: TRBV4-1; J gene: TRBJ1-3; CDR3 DNA: TGCGCCAGCAGCCAATTGGGGTTAGGGGGACAGGAAAGAAACACCATATATTTT; CDR3 protein: CASSQLGLGGQERNTIYF
D gene: NA; clone size: many; V gene: TRBV19; J gene: TRBJ1-2; CDR3 DNA: TGTGCCACCTCGACAAACAGGGCGAAAGAGGGCTACACCTTC; CDR3 protein: CATSTNRAKEGYTF
D gene: TRBD2; clone size: few; V gene: TRBV6-6; J gene: TRBJ2-4; CDR3 DNA: TGTGCCAGCAGTTACTCCGGGTCTAGCGGGAGGTCCTTTACCAAAAACATTCAGTACTTC; CDR3 protein: CASSYSGSSGRSFTKNIQYF
D gene: NA; clone size: NA; V gene: TRBV24-1; J gene: TRBJ1-2; CDR3 DNA: TGTGCCACCAGTGATTCGAGGACTCCGCACTATGGCTACACCTTC; CDR3 protein: CATSDSRTPHYGYTF
D gene: TRBD2; clone size: NA; V gene: TRBV11-2; J gene: TRBJ2-3; CDR3 DNA: TGTGCCAGCAGCTACGGGACTAGCGGGAGGGTCGCAGATACGCAGTATTTT; CDR3 protein: CASSYGTSGRVADTQYF
D gene: TRBD2; clone size: many; V gene: TRBV7-2; J gene: TRBJ2-2; CDR3 DNA: TGTGCCAGCAGCCCCCGGACTAGCGGCCTCACCGGGGAGCTGTTTTTT; CDR3 protein: CASSPRTSGLTGELFF
D gene: NA; clone size: many; V gene: TRBV7-2; J gene: TRBJ2-2; CDR3 DNA: TGTGCCAGCAGCTACAATGACAGAATCCCATCCGGGGAGCTGTTTTTT; CDR3 protein: CASSYNDRIPSGELFF